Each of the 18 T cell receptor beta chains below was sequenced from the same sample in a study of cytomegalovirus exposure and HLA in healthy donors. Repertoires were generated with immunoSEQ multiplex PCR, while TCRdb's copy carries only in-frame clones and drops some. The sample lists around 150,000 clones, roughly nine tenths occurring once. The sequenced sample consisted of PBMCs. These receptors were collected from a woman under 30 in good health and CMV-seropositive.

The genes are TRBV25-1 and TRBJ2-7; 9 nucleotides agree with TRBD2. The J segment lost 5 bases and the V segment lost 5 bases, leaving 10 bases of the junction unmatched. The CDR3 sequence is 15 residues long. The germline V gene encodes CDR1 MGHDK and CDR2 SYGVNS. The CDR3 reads CASSIVYRGGDEQYF. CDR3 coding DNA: TGTGCCAGCAGTATAGTGTACCGCGGGGGGGACGAGCAGTACTTC.

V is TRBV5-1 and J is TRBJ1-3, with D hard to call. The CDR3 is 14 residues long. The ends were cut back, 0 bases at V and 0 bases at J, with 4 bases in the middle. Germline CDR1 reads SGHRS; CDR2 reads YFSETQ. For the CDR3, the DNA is TGCGCCAGCAGCTTGGGAGTCTCTGGAAACACCATATATTTT. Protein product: CASSLGVSGNTIYF. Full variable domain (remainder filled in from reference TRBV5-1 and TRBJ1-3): KAGVTQTPRYLIKTRGQQVTLSCSPISGHRSVSWYQQTPGQGLQFLFEYFSETQRNKGNFPGRFSGRQFSNSRSEMNVSTLELGDSALYLCASSLGVSGNTIYFGEGSWLTVV.

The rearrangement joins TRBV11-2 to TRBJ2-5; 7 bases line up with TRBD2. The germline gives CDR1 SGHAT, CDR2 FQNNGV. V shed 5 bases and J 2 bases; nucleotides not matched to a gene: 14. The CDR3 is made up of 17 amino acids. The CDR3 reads CASSPPEAGVRQETQYF. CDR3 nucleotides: TGTGCCAGCAGCCCCCCCGAGGCGGGAGTGAGGCAAGAGACCCAGTACTTC.

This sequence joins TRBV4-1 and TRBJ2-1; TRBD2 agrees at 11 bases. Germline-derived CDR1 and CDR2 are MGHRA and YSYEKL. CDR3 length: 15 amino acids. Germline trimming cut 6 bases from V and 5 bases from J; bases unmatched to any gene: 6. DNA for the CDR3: TGCGCCAGCAGACTAACTAGCGGGGGTCACAATGAGCAGTTCTTC. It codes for CASRLTSGGHNEQFF.

The CDR3 DNA reads as TGTGCCAGCAGTGAAGGTGGGGGGGCTGGGGCCAACGTCCTGACTTTC. As protein: CASSEGGGAGANVLTF. The gene calls are TRBV25-1 and TRBJ2-6; 7 nucleotides align to TRBD2. With V trimmed by 2 bases and J by 2 bases, 3 bases remained unmatched. CDR3 length equals 16 residues. Germline values: CDR1 MGHDK, CDR2 SYGVNS.

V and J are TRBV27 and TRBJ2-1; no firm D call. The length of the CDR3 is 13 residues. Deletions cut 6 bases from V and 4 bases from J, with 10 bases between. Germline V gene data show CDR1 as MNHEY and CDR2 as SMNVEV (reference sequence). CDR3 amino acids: CASSVDSYNEQFF. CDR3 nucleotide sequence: TGTGCCAGCAGCGTAGACTCTTACAATGAGCAGTTCTTC.

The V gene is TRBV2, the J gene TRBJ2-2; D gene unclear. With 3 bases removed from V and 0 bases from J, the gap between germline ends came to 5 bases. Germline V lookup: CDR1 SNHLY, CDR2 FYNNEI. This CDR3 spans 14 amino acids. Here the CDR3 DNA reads TGTGCCAGCAGTGAGGGCGCGAACACCGGGGAGCTGTTTTTT. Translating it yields CASSEGANTGELFF.

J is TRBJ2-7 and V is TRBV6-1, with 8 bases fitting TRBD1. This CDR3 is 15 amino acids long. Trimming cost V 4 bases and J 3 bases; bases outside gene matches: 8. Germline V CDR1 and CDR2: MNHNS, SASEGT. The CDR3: CASSVGTGNIYEQYF. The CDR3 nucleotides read TGTGCCAGCAGTGTCGGGACAGGCAACATCTACGAGCAGTACTTC.

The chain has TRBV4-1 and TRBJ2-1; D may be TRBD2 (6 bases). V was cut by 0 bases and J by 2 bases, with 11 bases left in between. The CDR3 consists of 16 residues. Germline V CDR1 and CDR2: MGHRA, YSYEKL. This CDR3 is CASSQDSGGTYNEQFF. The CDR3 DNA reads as TGCGCCAGCAGCCAAGATAGTGGGGGGACCTACAATGAGCAGTTCTTC.

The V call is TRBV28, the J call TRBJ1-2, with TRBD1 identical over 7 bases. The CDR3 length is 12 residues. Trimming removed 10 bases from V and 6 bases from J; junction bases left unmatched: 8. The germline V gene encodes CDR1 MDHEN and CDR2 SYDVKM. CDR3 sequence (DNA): TGTGCCACCAACAGGGGATACGATGGCTACACCTTC. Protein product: CATNRGYDGYTF.

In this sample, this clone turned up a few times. The chain's CDR3 is CASSLSGAANSPLHF. The DNA for the CDR3 is TGTGCCAGCAGTTTATCAGGGGCGGCTAATTCACCCCTCCACTTT. The rearrangement links TRBV27 to TRBJ1-6; a possible D gene is TRBD1 (5 bases). The CDR3 totals 15 residues. Trimming removed 0 bases from V and 6 bases from J, with 9 bases in between. CDR1 is MNHEY and CDR2 is SMNVEV in the germline V gene (reference sequence).

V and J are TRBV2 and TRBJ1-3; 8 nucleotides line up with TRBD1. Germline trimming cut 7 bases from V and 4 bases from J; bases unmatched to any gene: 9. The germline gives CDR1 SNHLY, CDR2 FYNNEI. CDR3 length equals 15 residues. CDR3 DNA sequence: TGTGCCAGCAATGCACTAGACAGGGGAGGAAACACCATATATTTT. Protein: CASNALDRGGNTIYF.

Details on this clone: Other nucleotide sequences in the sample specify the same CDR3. The CDR3 nucleotides read TGCAGCGTTACGGGTTCCTACGAGCAGTACTTC. Residues: CSVTGSYEQYF. The chain uses TRBV29-1 and TRBJ2-7; no reliable D call. V lost 5 bases and J lost 1, with 6 bases in between. CDR3 length: 11 amino acids. From germline, CDR1 is SQVTM and CDR2 ANQGSEA.

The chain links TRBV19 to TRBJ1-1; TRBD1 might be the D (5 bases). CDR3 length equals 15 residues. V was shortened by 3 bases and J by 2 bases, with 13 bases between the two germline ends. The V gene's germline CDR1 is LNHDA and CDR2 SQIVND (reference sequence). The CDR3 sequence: CASSMIGALNTEAFF. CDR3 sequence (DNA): TGTGCCAGTAGTATGATAGGGGCCTTAAACACTGAAGCTTTCTTT.

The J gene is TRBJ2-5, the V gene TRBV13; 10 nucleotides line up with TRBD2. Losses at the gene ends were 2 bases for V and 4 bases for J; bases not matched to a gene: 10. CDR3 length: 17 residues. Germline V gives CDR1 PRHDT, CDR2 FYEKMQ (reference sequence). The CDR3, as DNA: TGTGCCAGCAGCTTACCATCAGCGGGAGGGCCTCGAGAGACCCAGTACTTC. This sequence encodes CASSLPSAGGPRETQYF. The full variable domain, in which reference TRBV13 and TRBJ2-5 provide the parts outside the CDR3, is AAGVIQSPRHLIKEKRETATLKCYPIPRHDTVYWYQQGPGQDPQFLISFYEKMQSDKGSIPDRFSAQQFSDYHSELNMSSLELGDSALYFCASSLPSAGGPRETQYFGPGTRLLVL.

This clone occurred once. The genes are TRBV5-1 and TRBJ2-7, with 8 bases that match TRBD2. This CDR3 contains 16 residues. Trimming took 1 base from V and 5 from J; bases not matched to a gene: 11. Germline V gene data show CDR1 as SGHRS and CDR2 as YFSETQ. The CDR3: CASSLIVGSGVHEQYF. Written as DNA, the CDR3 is TGCGCCAGCAGCTTGATTGTTGGTAGCGGGGTTCACGAGCAGTACTTC.

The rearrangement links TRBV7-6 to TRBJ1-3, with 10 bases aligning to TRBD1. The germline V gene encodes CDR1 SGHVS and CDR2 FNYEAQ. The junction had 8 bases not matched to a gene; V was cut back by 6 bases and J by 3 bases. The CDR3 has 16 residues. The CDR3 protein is CASSPRTGGNGNTIYF. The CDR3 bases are TGTGCCAGCAGTCCTCGGACAGGGGGAAATGGAAACACCATATATTTT.

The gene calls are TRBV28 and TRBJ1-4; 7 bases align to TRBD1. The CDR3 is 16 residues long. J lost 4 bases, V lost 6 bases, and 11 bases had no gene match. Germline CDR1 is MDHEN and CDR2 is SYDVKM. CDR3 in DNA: TGTGCCAGCAGCCACACGACAGGGTCCAATAATGAAAAACTGTTTTTT. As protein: CASSHTTGSNNEKLFF.